These 17 T cell receptor beta chains share one sample of origin, sequenced in a study of cytomegalovirus exposure and HLA in healthy donors (dated by TCRdb to about 2017). The protocol used for the library was the immunoSEQ multiplex PCR assay. For the multiplex PCR, a mixture combining 60 forward primers for TCR Vbeta segments and 13 reverse primers for TCR Jbeta segments was used. The table comes from immuneACCESS by way of TCRdb, which keeps in-frame sequences with V and J called. Part of the clones is missing from these tables; in studies checked, under half for an unresolved V gene and the rest for unknown reasons. In all, the sample holds approximately 180,000 clones, and around nine tenths of those were seen once. In total, the top ten clones hold 1.5% to 2% of the sample. Material for sequencing was PBMCs. The receptors come from a woman between 18 and 29 years old in good health and CMV-seronegative.

This clone is a singleton in its sample. This chain links TRBV28 with TRBJ2-7; TRBD1 matches at 12 bases. Per the germline V gene, CDR1 is MDHEN and CDR2 is SYDVKM. V was pared by 7 bases and J by 5 bases, with 9 bases of the junction left unmatched. The CDR3 length is 15 residues. The CDR3 loop reads CASTKGGTGGHEQYF. The CDR3 region has the DNA TGTGCCAGCACTAAGGGCGGGACAGGGGGCCACGAGCAGTACTTC.

The chain employs TRBV6-5 and TRBJ1-5; a possible D gene is TRBD1 (6 bases). The CDR3 runs 15 residues. The germline V gene has CDR1 MNHEY and CDR2 SVGAGI. The V gene lost 6 bases and the J gene lost 3 bases, with 15 bases spanning the gap. CDR3 sequence: CASRQGNFHNQPQHF. The DNA of the CDR3 is TGTGCCAGCAGACAGGGTAATTTTCACAATCAGCCCCAGCATTTT.

The rearrangement uses TRBV7-2 and TRBJ2-3, with D unclear. V lost 0 bases and J 2 bases, leaving 9 bases between the germline ends. Germline assignment: CDR1 SGHTA and CDR2 FQGNSA. This CDR3 region has 15 residues. The CDR3 loop is CASSLAGGNTDTQYF. The CDR3 DNA is TGTGCCAGCAGCTTAGCTGGCGGAAACACAGATACGCAGTATTTT.

The genes are TRBV6-1 and TRBJ1-1; 10 nucleotides match TRBD1. The CDR3 is made up of 14 amino acids. The trim removed 6 bases at V and 6 bases at J, leaving 7 bases unmatched. CDR1 MNHNS and CDR2 SASEGT come from the germline V gene. The CDR3 nucleotides are TGTGCCAGCAGACCAGACAGGGGGCTCGCTGAAGCTTTCTTT. The encoded protein is CASRPDRGLAEAFF.

The V gene is TRBV6-1, the J gene TRBJ2-6, with D unclear. Trimming pared 8 bases from V and 4 bases from J, leaving 15 bases between. Germline V gives CDR1 MNHNS, CDR2 SASEGT. This CDR3 spans 15 amino acids. Here the CDR3 reads CASEESSSGANVLTF. DNA for the CDR3: TGTGCCAGCGAGGAAAGTTCTTCCGGGGCCAACGTCCTGACTTTC.

This chain uses TRBV7-8 with TRBJ2-7; 7 nucleotides line up with TRBD1. Germline lookup yields CDR1 SGHVS and CDR2 FQNEAQ. The CDR3 totals 16 residues. Trimming at V came to 2 bases and at J to 2 bases, leaving 9 bases not matched to a gene. This CDR3 reads CASSLRQGRTTYEQYF. CDR3 DNA sequence: TGTGCCAGCAGCTTAAGACAGGGCCGCACAACCTACGAGCAGTACTTC.

The rearrangement joins TRBV19 to TRBJ2-1; TRBD2 might be the D (6 bases). Germline lookup yields CDR1 LNHDA and CDR2 SQIVND (reference sequence). The V end was cut by 3 bases, the J end by 9 bases, with 12 bases between. There are 13 residues in the CDR3. Here the CDR3 DNA reads TGTGCCAGTAGTATGAGGCGGGGCCCTGAGCAGTTCTTC. This gives the protein CASSMRRGPEQFF.

This sequence joins TRBV28 and TRBJ1-1; the D is unclear. The germline V gene encodes CDR1 MDHEN and CDR2 SYDVKM. The CDR3 has 16 amino acids. Trimming shortened V by 6 bases and J by 2 bases, and 19 bases separated the two germline ends. Here the CDR3 reads CASSSQGAGGNTEAFF. CDR3 nucleotide sequence: TGTGCCAGCAGCTCCCAAGGTGCGGGAGGAAACACTGAAGCTTTCTTT.

V and J are TRBV9 and TRBJ2-7, with a possible D match to TRBD1 (5 bases). V lost 5 bases, J lost 2 bases, and 14 bases lay in between. Per the germline V gene, CDR1 is SGDLS and CDR2 is YYNGEE. There are 14 residues in the CDR3. CDR3 bases: TGTGCCAGCAGTAGACAGTTGCAAACCTACGAGCAGTACTTC. It yields the protein CASSRQLQTYEQYF.

The V call is TRBV9, the J call TRBJ2-3, with D possibly being TRBD2 (5 bases). Germline V gene sequence: CDR1 SGDLS, CDR2 YYNGEE. The CDR3 has 16 amino acids. V was clipped by 0 bases and J by 3 bases, with 14 bases between them. CDR3 sequence (DNA): TGTGCCAGCAGCGTAGGGGAGTGGGAGAGGACAGATACGCAGTATTTT. It translates to CASSVGEWERTDTQYF.

The chain has TRBV29-1 and TRBJ2-5, with D maybe TRBD2 (7 bases). The better agreement between TRBJ2-7 and the DNA end casts doubt on the J call. Looked up from germline, CDR1 is SQVTM and CDR2 is ANQGSEA. This CDR3 has 13 residues. The CDR3 region is CSVRRGGGYEQYF. Here the CDR3 DNA reads TGCAGCGTTCGGAGGGGGGGCGGGTACGAGCAGTACTTC.

V usage is TRBV19 and J usage is TRBJ1-5; 8 bases agree with TRBD1. The V segment lost 10 bases and the J segment 6 bases; nucleotides outside the gene matches: 8. CDR1 is LNHDA and CDR2 is SQIVND in the germline V gene (reference sequence). This CDR3 is built from 13 residues. CDR3 in DNA: TGTGCCACCGAGGACAGGGCGGGTCAGCCCCAGCATTTT. Amino acids: CATEDRAGQPQHF.

This chain connects TRBV18 to TRBJ2-7; possibly TRBD2 for D (5 bases). Between the trimmed V and J ends, which lost 2 bases and 5 bases, there was a span of 10 bases. This CDR3 spans 13 amino acids. The germline V gene has CDR1 KGHSH and CDR2 LQKENI. The CDR3 is CASSPGGKNEQYF. CDR3 coding DNA: TGTGCCAGCTCACCAGGAGGAAAGAACGAGCAGTACTTC.

This clone was observed a few times. This rearrangement joins TRBV30 to TRBJ2-1, with D uncertain. CDR3 length: 13 amino acids. Trimming removed 1 base at V and 4 bases at J, with 8 bases between. The germline gives CDR1 GTSNPN, CDR2 SVGIG (reference sequence). This CDR3 is CAWSAPTYNEQFF. Here the CDR3 DNA reads TGTGCCTGGAGTGCCCCGACTTACAATGAGCAGTTCTTC.

Remarks on this clone: Other DNA sequences from this sample encode an identical CDR3 as well. The chain recombines TRBV19 with TRBJ2-5; possible D gene TRBD2, 6 bases. V was cut by 3 bases and J by 4 bases, with 6 bases left in between. CDR3 length equals 12 residues. Germline CDR1 is LNHDA and CDR2 is SQIVND (reference sequence). The CDR3, as DNA: TGTGCCAGTAGTATCGGGGGAGAGACCCAGTACTTC. Its protein is CASSIGGETQYF.

Notes on this clone: This CDR3 is also generated by other DNA sequences in the sample. The gene calls are TRBV2 and TRBJ1-6; 7 bases line up with TRBD1. The CDR3 runs to 13 residues. Trimming took 6 bases from V and 7 from J; bases not matched to a gene: 3. Germline loops: CDR1 SNHLY, CDR2 FYNNEI. The CDR3 nucleotides are TGTGCCAGCAGACGACAGGGAAATTCACCCCTCCACTTT. It translates to CASRRQGNSPLHF.

The chain recombines TRBV27 with TRBJ2-3; TRBD1 might be the D (5 bases). This CDR3 spans 15 amino acids. From germline, CDR1 is MNHEY and CDR2 SMNVEV (reference sequence). V dropped 1 base and J dropped 5 bases, with 13 bases sitting between them. The CDR3 here is CASSLLGPQGDTQYF. The CDR3 DNA reads as TGTGCCAGCAGTTTATTGGGCCCCCAGGGAGATACGCAGTATTTT.